The 27 T cell receptor beta chains reported below all come from one sample, sequenced in a study of blood T cell repertoires in COVID-19. Using immunoSEQ multiplex PCR, the repertoire was profiled, and TCRdb retains in-frame clones only, with some absent. The sample includes about 74,000 clones, roughly 80% of them seen just once. The source material was peripheral blood. The origin of the receptors is a human donor in a cohort sampled during active COVID-19.

CDR3 DNA sequence: TGTGCCAGCAGCCACTCAGGGACAGGGGATTCATATCATCAGCCCCAGCATTTT. As protein: CASSHSGTGDSYHQPQHF. The chain recombines TRBV4-2 with TRBJ1-5; the match to TRBD1 covers 10 bases. CDR1 LGHNA and CDR2 YNFKEQ come from the germline V gene. Losses at the gene ends were 3 bases for V and 5 bases for J; bases not matched to a gene: 13. The CDR3 extends over 18 amino acids.

J is TRBJ1-2 and V is TRBV7-2; tentatively, D is TRBD1 (5 bases). This CDR3 is 14 amino acids long. V was shortened by 1 base and J by 1 base, with 7 bases between the two germline ends. Germline-derived CDR1 and CDR2 are SGHTA and FQGNSA. CDR3 sequence (DNA): TGTGCCAGCAGCTTAGGGGGGGTTAACTATGGCTACACCTTC. It translates to CASSLGGVNYGYTF.

The rearrangement joins TRBV4-2 to TRBJ1-2, with D possibly TRBD1 on 5 matching bases. This CDR3 has 17 residues. Germline V gene sequence: CDR1 LGHNA, CDR2 YNFKEQ. With 0 bases removed from V and 4 bases from J, the gap between germline ends came to 18 bases. The CDR3 region has the DNA TGTGCCAGCAGCCAAGATTTCGTCGCCAGGACATCCTATGGCTACACCTTC. Translation: CASSQDFVARTSYGYTF.

The chain uses TRBV12-5 and TRBJ2-5; 15 nucleotides agree with TRBD2. The CDR3 runs to 17 residues. V gave up 3 bases and J gave up 3 bases; unmatched junction bases: 5. The V gene's germline CDR1 is LGHNT and CDR2 FRNRAP. The CDR3 nucleotides read TGTGCTAGTGGTTTCGAGGGACTAGCGGGGGGCAAAGAGACCCAGTACTTC. Amino acid sequence: CASGFEGLAGGKETQYF.

The chain combines TRBV30 with TRBJ1-2, with no clear D. Between the trimmed V and J ends, which lost 0 bases and 6 bases, there was a span of 11 bases. Germline CDR1 is GTSNPN and CDR2 is SVGIG (reference sequence). The length of the CDR3 is 13 residues. As DNA, the CDR3 is TGTGCCTGGAGTGTTCAACCGCAGAATGGCTACACCTTC. This gives the protein CAWSVQPQNGYTF.

In nucleotides, the CDR3 is TGTGCCCTTTGCTTATCGGGGACAAGCACAGATACGCAGTATTTT. Residues: CALCLSGTSTDTQYF. The chain joins TRBV24-1 to TRBJ2-3; D perhaps matches TRBD1 (6 bases). CDR1 KGHDR and CDR2 SFDVKD come from the germline V gene. The CDR3 is 15 amino acids. The V and J ends lost 12 bases and 0 bases respectively, with 18 bases between them.

The table lists this clone with a few counts. CDR3 nucleotides: TGTGCCAGTAGCAAGACTCAGTTGGTTTATAGCAATCAGCCCCAGCATTTT. Residues: CASSKTQLVYSNQPQHF. This chain joins TRBV19 and TRBJ1-5; no reliable D call. There are 17 residues in the CDR3. V was cut by 6 bases and J by 0 bases, with 18 bases left in between. Germline lookup yields CDR1 LNHDA and CDR2 SQIVND (reference sequence).

The V and J genes are TRBV9 and TRBJ1-6; perhaps TRBD1 as D (5 bases). The CDR3 runs 15 residues. CDR1 SGDLS and CDR2 YYNGEE come from the germline V gene. The V end lost 2 bases, the J end lost 7 bases, and 13 bases lay between the germline ends. CDR3 amino acids: CASSVMGQGNSPLHF. The CDR3 coding sequence is TGTGCCAGCAGCGTCATGGGGCAGGGAAATTCACCCCTCCACTTT.

The chain couples TRBV6-5 to TRBJ2-3; the match to TRBD2 covers 7 bases. The trim removed 0 bases at V and 4 bases at J, leaving 7 bases unmatched. Germline V gene lookup returns CDR1 MNHEY and CDR2 SVGAGI. The CDR3 spans 16 residues. DNA for the CDR3: TGTGCCAGCAGTTACTCGGGTAGCGGGTCCTCAGATACGCAGTATTTT. Protein product: CASSYSGSGSSDTQYF.

This chain links TRBV7-2 with TRBJ2-5, with 13 bases matching TRBD2. The CDR3 is 18 residues long. Germline lookup yields CDR1 SGHTA and CDR2 FQGNSA. Losses at the gene ends were 1 base for V and 1 base for J; bases not matched to a gene: 6. The CDR3 DNA sequence: TGTGCCAGCAGCTTAGTGGGACTAGCGGGATTGGTCCAAGAGACCCAGTACTTC. It is translated as CASSLVGLAGLVQETQYF. Full variable domain (missing parts from reference TRBV7-2 and TRBJ2-5): GAGVSQSPSNKVTEKGKDVELRCDPISGHTALYWYRQSLGQGLEFLIYFQGNSAPDKSGLPSDRFSAERTGGSVSTLTIQRTQQEDSAVYLCASSLVGLAGLVQETQYFGPGTRLLVL.

The V gene is TRBV6-2 or TRBV6-3, the J gene TRBJ1-6; possibly TRBD1 for D (6 bases). CDR3 length: 18 amino acids. The V gene's germline CDR1 is MNHEY and CDR2 SVGEGT. Trimming took 2 bases from V and 0 from J, leaving 14 bases between them. The CDR3 DNA is TGTGCCAGCAGTTACCACCGGGACAAGAGCTCCTATAATTCACCCCTCCACTTT. Protein sequence: CASSYHRDKSSYNSPLHF.

The chain is built from TRBV28 and TRBJ2-3, with 8 bases lining up with TRBD1. The V segment lost 5 bases and the J segment 4 bases; nucleotides outside the gene matches: 8. The CDR3 length is 15 residues. Germline V gene data show CDR1 as MDHEN and CDR2 as SYDVKM. This CDR3 is CASSTTGENADTQYF. Here the CDR3 DNA reads TGTGCCAGCAGTACGACAGGGGAGAACGCAGATACGCAGTATTTT.

The chain couples TRBV5-1 to TRBJ1-1, with D perhaps matching TRBD1 (5 bases). V was trimmed by 4 bases and J by 3 bases, leaving 16 bases between them. Germline V gene data show CDR1 as SGHRS and CDR2 as YFSETQ. The CDR3 runs 15 residues. CDR3 nucleotides: TGCGCCAGCAGCACCGAAGGAATAGGGGACACTGAAGCTTTCTTT. Protein sequence: CASSTEGIGDTEAFF.

The count of this clone is one. The J gene is TRBJ1-2, the V gene TRBV28; D might be TRBD1 (6 bases). Trimming removed 2 bases from V and 4 bases from J, with 14 bases in between. The CDR3 contains 15 residues. Germline CDR1 is MDHEN and CDR2 is SYDVKM. The CDR3 bases are TGTGCCAGCAGTTTAACGGGGGGGCAAGGCTATGGCTACACCTTC. This encodes CASSLTGGQGYGYTF.

The chain is built from TRBV7-2 and TRBJ1-2; D is unclear. The CDR3 length is 13 residues. Germline CDR1 SGHTA, CDR2 FQGNSA. The germline V and J ends were trimmed by 5 bases and 0 bases, with 7 bases remaining between them. CDR3 coding DNA: TGTGCCAGCAGCCTCCGGGCTAACTATGGCTACACCTTC. Residues: CASSLRANYGYTF. The full variable domain, completed using reference TRBV7-2 and TRBJ1-2, is GAGVSQSPSNKVTEKGKDVELRCDPISGHTALYWYRQSLGQGLEFLIYFQGNSAPDKSGLPSDRFSAERTGGSVSTLTIQRTQQEDSAVYLCASSLRANYGYTFGSGTRLTVV.

The table lists this clone with a count of one. The chain employs TRBV4-3 and TRBJ2-1; D perhaps matches TRBD2 (6 bases). The CDR3 has 15 residues. CDR1 and CDR2 (germline): LGHNA, YSLEER. V gave up 5 bases and J gave up 4 bases, with 15 bases separating them. This CDR3 reads CASSLVWAGYNEQFF. CDR3 nucleotides: TGCGCCAGCAGCTTGGTGTGGGCGGGGTACAATGAGCAGTTCTTC.

To note about this clone: The sample contains more than one DNA sequence encoding this CDR3. The chain links TRBV9 to TRBJ1-1, with 8 bases lining up with TRBD1. Germline-derived CDR1 and CDR2 are SGDLS and YYNGEE. V trimming: 2 bases; J trimming: 0 bases; junction bases outside the gene matches: 3. CDR3 length equals 15 residues. The chain's CDR3 is CASSVGTGLNTEAFF. In nucleotides, the CDR3 is TGTGCCAGCAGCGTGGGGACAGGCCTGAACACTGAAGCTTTCTTT.

V gene TRBV6-2 or TRBV6-3 combines with J gene TRBJ2-5; 10 bases are shared with TRBD2. Trimming cost V 5 bases and J 1 base; bases outside gene matches: 10. The CDR3 runs to 17 residues. Germline CDR1 reads MNHEY; CDR2 reads SVGEGT. CDR3 nucleotide sequence: TGTGCCAGCAGTACTCCCCGGGCTAGCGGGGGCCAAGAGACCCAGTACTTC. Protein sequence: CASSTPRASGGQETQYF.

The chain is built from TRBV4-3 and TRBJ2-3; no clear D gene. This CDR3 spans 14 amino acids. The ends were cut back, 1 base at V and 0 bases at J, with 5 bases in the middle. The germline CDR1 and CDR2 sequences are LGHNA and YSLEER. The CDR3 protein is CASSQAESTDTQYF. Here the CDR3 DNA reads TGCGCCAGCAGCCAAGCCGAGAGCACAGATACGCAGTATTTT.

The chain is built from TRBV19 and TRBJ1-1, with TRBD1 matching 12 bases. Germline CDR1 LNHDA, CDR2 SQIVND (reference sequence). The CDR3 is 16 amino acids. V lost 9 bases and J lost 6; bases outside the gene matches: 14. CDR3 loop: CASTPSGTGGVPEAFF. The DNA for the CDR3 is TGTGCCAGCACCCCCTCCGGGACAGGGGGCGTCCCTGAAGCTTTCTTT.

The V gene is TRBV7-3, the J gene TRBJ1-5; possibly TRBD1 for D (6 bases). This CDR3 region has 13 residues. Germline-derived CDR1 and CDR2 are SGHTA and FQGTGA. V lost 5 bases and J 7 bases, leaving 12 bases between the germline ends. The CDR3 region is CASSLGGSQPQHF. The CDR3 DNA reads as TGTGCCAGCAGCCTAGGGGGTTCCCAGCCCCAGCATTTT.

In DNA, the CDR3 is TGCGCCAGCAGCTTGGTTAAGGGAGGTGTGAACACTGAAGCTTTCTTT. Its protein is CASSLVKGGVNTEAFF. V and J are TRBV5-1 and TRBJ1-1; D is unclear. The CDR3 sequence is 16 residues long. V was shortened by 0 bases and J by 0 bases, with 12 bases between the two germline ends. The germline gives CDR1 SGHRS, CDR2 YFSETQ.

The chain uses TRBV15 and TRBJ1-1; possible D gene TRBD1, 5 bases. The CDR3 has 15 residues. Trimming cost V 2 bases and J 4 bases, with 14 bases left between them. The germline CDR1 and CDR2 sequences are LNHNV and YYDKDF (reference sequence). CDR3 residues: CATSRNSGAGTEAFF. Here the CDR3 DNA reads TGTGCCACCAGCAGAAACTCTGGGGCCGGCACTGAAGCTTTCTTT. The full variable domain, in which reference TRBV15 and TRBJ1-1 provide the parts outside the CDR3, is DAMVIQNPRYQVTQFGKPVTLSCSQTLNHNVMYWYQQKSSQAPKLLFHYYDKDFNNEADTPDNFQSRRPNTSFCFLDIRSPGLGDTAMYLCATSRNSGAGTEAFFGQGTRLTVV.

The chain recombines TRBV19 with TRBJ2-1; possibly TRBD2 for D (5 bases). V lost 4 bases and J 4 bases, leaving 8 bases between the germline ends. Germline CDR1 LNHDA, CDR2 SQIVND (reference sequence). The CDR3 length is 13 residues. The CDR3 region has the DNA TGTGCCAGTAGTAGGTCGGGATACAATGAGCAGTTCTTC. Translated, it gives CASSRSGYNEQFF.

J is TRBJ2-1 and V is TRBV7-3; 9 positions agree with TRBD2. Trimming at V came to 5 bases and at J to 2 bases, leaving 4 bases not matched to a gene. The CDR3 is 15 residues long. Germline V gene lookup returns CDR1 SGHTA and CDR2 FQGTGA. This chain's CDR3 is CASSGGGAPYNEQFF. The CDR3 coding sequence is TGTGCCAGCAGCGGCGGGGGGGCCCCCTACAATGAGCAGTTCTTC. Filled out from reference TRBV7-3 and TRBJ2-1, the complete variable domain reads GAGVSQTPSNKVTEKGKYVELRCDPISGHTALYWYRQSLGQGPEFLIYFQGTGAADDSGLPNDRFFAVRPEGSVSTLKIQRTERGDSAVYLCASSGGGAPYNEQFFGPGTRLTVL.

The gene calls are TRBV6-2 or TRBV6-3 and TRBJ2-3; a weak D match, TRBD1 (6 bases). This CDR3 is 18 amino acids long. The V end lost 3 bases, the J end lost 4 bases, and 23 bases lay between the germline ends. The germline gives CDR1 MNHEY, CDR2 SVGEGT. The CDR3 bases are TGTGCCAGCAGTTATCCCCAGGGGCAGGGAATTTTGGCAGATACGCAGTATTTT. Protein product: CASSYPQGQGILADTQYF.

This clone has only one observation. This chain uses TRBV7-2 with TRBJ1-5; unclear D gene. This CDR3 spans 17 amino acids. In germline, CDR1 is SGHTA, CDR2 FQGNSA. V lost 5 bases, J lost 2 bases, and 19 bases lay in between. CDR3: CASSPYGVGLGNQPQHF. In DNA, the CDR3 is TGTGCCAGCAGCCCCTACGGGGTCGGGTTAGGCAATCAGCCCCAGCATTTT.